This T cell receptor (beta chain) was obtained from a study of blood T cells in healthy people across ages (dated by TCRdb to the mid-2010s). A note on the overall study: In model experiments, template switching captured about one uniquely barcoded TCR beta cDNA molecule for every two T cells. To avoid experimental bias, donors of different ages were distributed randomly across sequencing lanes. For two donors (one aged 18 to 29 and one aged 80 or older), the study analyzed two additional independent replicas of 1 million unique cDNA reads from the same blood draw. The study measured age-related changes in TCR beta repertoire diversity using deep sequencing normalized with unique cDNA molecular identifiers. The donors were split into four age groups: young (average 16 years), middle-aged (about 40), aged (more than 60) and long-lived (about 74).

The method behind the library was 5' RACE. The data were produced on an Illumina HiSeq 2500. The second PCR ran for about 7 to 11 cycles and used a J-beta primer mix along with a sample-barcoded 5' primer. A template-switch 5' adaptor carrying 12 random nucleotides introduced a unique molecular identifier onto each TCR beta cDNA molecule. At least 2.5 million CDR3-containing paired-end reads were obtained from each sample. First-strand cDNA was synthesized from all RNA with the Mint cDNA synthesis kit, primed by a TRBC-specific oligonucleotide. All cDNA was treated with uracil-DNA glycosylase and then went through a first 18-cycle PCR with the universal primers M1SS and BC2_uni_R. As for the authors' bioinformatics: For normalization, 1 million high-quality reads, each with a distinct molecular identifier, were randomly selected from each sample. Reads sharing molecular identifiers were discarded rather than binned into consensus sequences. CDR3 identification, clonotype clustering and error correction used MiTCR with a Q25 quality threshold and the strictest error-elimination algorithm. A nonparametric unseen species model with Euler transformation was used to estimate a lower bound on total TCR beta diversity. TCRdb reworked the public reads: Q25 trimming with fastp, MiXCR clone assembly, productive beta chains retained. For every CDR3 protein sequence, its rows merge into one entry that carries the most common genes and DNA. The V and J calls shown here were made by TCRdb, not taken from the authors' results. The sample has about 680,000 distinct CDR3 sequences on record, approximately 50% of them singletons. The ten largest make up about a third of the sample.

Concerning this clonotype itself: The antigen it binds to is not known. Nothing much larger sits one base from this clone, and base qualities are not available.

CDR1 MNHEY and CDR2 SVGEGT were looked up in the germline V gene. From its cysteine to its phenylalanine, the CDR3 spans 12 amino acids. The entry retains the CDR3 DNA only, 36 bases that are in frame from base 1. V gives up 6 bases and J gives up 7 bases, and the segment between their germline ends measures 12 bases. The 40 or so donors, aged about 6 to 95 years, were systemically healthy Caucasian individuals from Russia. About 10 milliliters of peripheral blood were collected from each donor into EDTA-treated Vacutainer tubes. Ficoll-Paque density-gradient centrifugation was used to isolate PBMCs, with at least 6 million per sample. Total RNA was extracted from PBMCs with Trizol reagent, with at least 5 micrograms obtained per sample. Naive CD45RAhigh/CD27high T cell percentages were measured by flow cytometry on a PBMC aliquot from every donor. The study at large found these results: There was a strong correlation between observed TCR beta diversity and the percentage of naive T cells measured by flow cytometry. Compared with the aged group, the long-lived group had more naive CD4+ T cells, fewer expanded clones and increased TCR diversity, suggesting age selection. Since profiling was done on bulk unsorted PBMCs, naive and antigen-experienced compartments could not be conclusively compared. Estimates of total diversity from one million sequenced T cells were regarded as lower bounds and underestimates. Observed TCR beta diversity per million T cells fell roughly linearly with age, and a significant reduction was already apparent by age around 40. Because donor CMV infection status was unknown, age-related changes in expanded clonotypes were potentially confounded.

The V and J segments used are TRBV6-2 or TRBV6-3 and TRBJ1-1, with the identity of the D gene unclear. The sequenced sample was blood. This receptor was taken from a woman aged 55-69 years in good health. For the CDR3, the sequence is CASSPGRREAFF. The nucleotide sequence is TGTGCCAGCAGCCCCGGCCGGCGTGAAGCTTTCTTT.